This note documents a single TCR beta chain sequence. TCRdb keeps only in-frame clones here, not all; method: immunoSEQ multiplex PCR. The table has roughly 250,000 clones, more than 75% seen once; the top ten hold over 2%. This record comes from a study of blood T cell repertoires in COVID-19. As for the study in general: COVID-19 samples collected from the United States, Italy and Spain covered acute and convalescent phases. PBMCs, B-cell-depleted T cells, or T cells provided the cDNA or gDNA that made up the material.

The CDR3 extends over 15 amino acids. Germline V gene sequence: CDR1 MNHNY, CDR2 SVGAGI (reference sequence). The J segment lost 2 bases and the V segment lost 2 bases, leaving 3 bases of the junction unmatched. The sequence was obtained from a woman in her forties or fifties with acute or convalescent COVID-19. Sequences were obtained from peripheral blood. V gene TRBV6-6 combines with J gene TRBJ1-5; 7 nucleotides line up with TRBD1. The CDR3 coding sequence is TGTGCCAGCAGTTACGCTACAGGGGGCAATCAGCCCCAGCATTTT. Residues: CASSYATGGNQPQHF.